These 32 T cell receptor beta chains were all obtained from the same sample, sequenced in a study of breast tumors, draining lymph nodes, adjacent tissues. MiXCR was run by TCRdb on the multiplex PCR reads, yielding one entry per CDR3 protein. The data contain 66,000 or so distinct CDR3 sequences, over 40% of them seen just once; the ten biggest clones take up 8% to 9.5%. The specimen sequenced was breast tumor tissue. The receptors were gathered from a female donor with breast cancer. Some clones in this sample may be carry-over from other donors' samples.

The chain couples TRBV2 to TRBJ2-1, with a weak D call TRBD1 (6 bases). Germline CDR1 is SNHLY and CDR2 is FYNNEI. The CDR3 is 12 residues long. The CDR3 protein is CARVPGDNEQFF. Here the CDR3 DNA reads TGTGCTAGAGTGCCAGGGGACAATGAGCAGTTCTTC.

Only a few counts were recorded for this clonotype. The chain couples TRBV28 to TRBJ2-2; TRBD1 is a possible D gene (6 bases). Per germline, CDR1 MDHEN and CDR2 SYDVKM. This CDR3 is 15 amino acids long. V was pared by 6 bases and J by 4 bases, with 15 bases between. This CDR3 reads CASRLQGESTGELFF. The DNA of the CDR3 is TGTGCCAGCAGACTACAGGGAGAGAGCACCGGGGAGCTGTTTTTT.

This clonotype has just one count. It is likely a read error, because the conserved phenylalanine at the end of the CDR3 is missing. This chain links TRBV7-2 with TRBJ1-5, with D unclear. CDR1 is SGHTA, CDR2 FQGNSA, per germline. CDR3 length: 14 residues. Trimming removed 1 base at V and 0 bases at J, with 4 bases between. In nucleotides, the CDR3 is TGTGCCAGCAGCTTAGGATTTAGCAATCAGCCCCAGCATTGT. Its translation: CASSLGFSNQPQHC.

About this clonotype: An end of the junction does not agree with germline; a read error may underlie this. The chain combines TRBV11-3 with TRBJ1-2, with D maybe TRBD1 (6 bases). The germline V gene has CDR1 SGHNT and CDR2 YENEEA. CDR3 length: 13 residues. The CDR3 bases are TGTGCCAGCAGCTTACAGGGGACCTCTGGCCACACCTTC. Its translation is CASSLQGTSGHTF. Complete variable domain (other parts from reference TRBV11-3 and TRBJ1-2): EAGVVQSPRYKIIEKKQPVAFWCNPISGHNTLYWYLQNLGQGPELLIRYENEEAVDDSQLPKDRFSAERLKGVDSTLKIQPAELGDSAVYLCASSLQGTSGHTFGSGTRLTVV.

For this clonotype: One junction end does not reproduce the germline sequence, and a read error may be involved. The genes are TRBV7-8 and TRBJ1-2; 9 bases are shared with TRBD1. Germline V gives CDR1 SGHVS, CDR2 FQNEAQ. CDR3 length equals 17 residues. In nucleotides, the CDR3 is TGTGCCAGCAGCTTTGCGGCCGAAACAGGGGGCGGCTATGGTTACACCTTC. Translation: CASSFAAETGGGYGYTF.

This clonotype was recorded many times. CDR3 sequence reads: CASGTGGNSGANVLTF. DNA of the CDR3: TGTGCCAGCGGGACAGGGGGCAACTCTGGGGCCAACGTCCTGACTTTC. This chain uses TRBV6-2 or TRBV6-3 with TRBJ2-6, with 12 bases lining up with TRBD1. Germline lookup yields CDR1 MNHEY and CDR2 SVGEGT. Trimming at V came to 8 bases and at J to 0 bases, leaving 2 bases not matched to a gene. The CDR3 contains 16 residues.

This clonotype has at least ten counts. The chain employs TRBV2 and TRBJ2-7; tentatively, D is TRBD1 (6 bases). Germline-derived CDR1 and CDR2 are SNHLY and FYNNEI. V shed 4 bases and J shed 6 bases, with 22 bases lying between them. This CDR3 region has 16 residues. In DNA form, the CDR3 reads TGTGCCAGCAGTGGGGTATGGCGGCAGGGGTCTTTCGAGCAGTACTTC. This sequence encodes CASSGVWRQGSFEQYF.

The chain has TRBV6-5 and TRBJ2-6; D is unclear. Germline loops: CDR1 MNHEY, CDR2 SVGAGI. The CDR3 totals 15 residues. The ends were cut back, 5 bases at V and 1 base at J, with 9 bases in the middle. CDR3 sequence reads: CASSHSGSGANVLTF. The CDR3 DNA sequence: TGTGCCAGCAGTCACAGTGGATCTGGGGCCAACGTCCTGACTTTC.

The J gene is TRBJ2-5, the V gene TRBV7-6; D is perhaps TRBD2 (6 bases). Germline CDR1 SGHVS, CDR2 FNYEAQ. CDR3 length equals 13 residues. Trimming stripped 6 bases from V and 3 bases from J, with 11 bases between. The CDR3 DNA sequence: TGTGCCAGCAGAGTTAGCGGAAAAGAGACCCAGTACTTC. Its translation is CASRVSGKETQYF.

This clonotype appeared many times. The CDR3 end shows no conserved phenylalanine or tryptophan, and so a read error is likely. The chain is built from TRBV19 and TRBJ2-4, with D perhaps TRBD1 (6 bases). The germline V and J ends were trimmed by 6 bases and 3 bases, with 18 bases remaining between them. This CDR3 is built from 16 residues. CDR1 and CDR2 from the germline V gene are LNHDA and SQIVND (reference sequence). The CDR3 DNA reads TGTGCCAGTAGGGATCGGGCAGGGGAAGGCAAAAACATTCAGTACTCC. Translation: CASRDRAGEGKNIQYS.

The sample holds many counts of this clonotype. The chain links TRBV29-1 to TRBJ2-5; either TRBD1 or TRBD2 may fit D (7 bases each). Trimming cost V 3 bases and J 9 bases, with 20 bases left between them. The germline CDR1 and CDR2 sequences are SQVTM and ANQGSEA. The CDR3 spans 14 residues. The CDR3 region has the DNA TGCAGCGTTGACTTAGTAGGGCAGGGGGGGGCCCAGTACTTC. This translates into CSVDLVGQGGAQYF.

The table lists this clonotype with many counts. V gene TRBV4-1 combines with J gene TRBJ2-7; D is perhaps TRBD2 (7 bases). Trimming stripped 4 bases from V and 2 bases from J, with 15 bases between. The CDR3 covers 15 residues. The V gene's germline CDR1 is MGHRA and CDR2 YSYEKL. CDR3 residues: CASSLGGVNTYEQYF. The CDR3 coding sequence is TGCGCCAGCAGCCTAGGGGGGGTAAATACCTACGAGCAGTACTTC.

This sequence joins TRBV12-3 or TRBV12-4 and TRBJ2-5, with D possibly being TRBD2 (6 bases). The ends were cut back, 4 bases at V and 9 bases at J, with 12 bases in the middle. This CDR3 spans 12 amino acids. CDR3 protein: CASSWGEQPQYF. Written as DNA, the CDR3 is TGTGCCAGCAGTTGGGGGGAACAGCCCCAGTACTTC.

The sample holds many counts of this clonotype. CDR3 DNA sequence: TGTGCCAGCAGCTTAAATACGGGGGCAGGTGAGCAGTTCTTC. This translates into CASSLNTGAGEQFF. This chain connects TRBV7-3 to TRBJ2-1; D is tentatively TRBD1 or TRBD2 (6 bases each). The ends were cut back, 1 base at V and 9 bases at J, with 13 bases in the middle. Looked up from germline, CDR1 is SGHTA and CDR2 is FQGTGA. CDR3 size: 14 residues.

V is TRBV11-2 and J is TRBJ1-5; no reliable D call. The germline CDR1 and CDR2 sequences are SGHAT and FQNNGV. This CDR3 has 13 amino acids. V gave up 1 base and J gave up 11 bases, with 12 bases separating them. The CDR3 DNA is TGTGCCAGCAGCTTAGGCGGGGTGGAGACCCAGCATTTT. Amino acid sequence: CASSLGGVETQHF.

The CDR3 sequence: CASSSLDGTSGTEQYF. Here the CDR3 DNA reads TGTGCCAGCAGCTCCCTGGACGGGACTAGCGGGACCGAGCAGTACTTC. This rearrangement joins TRBV7-9 to TRBJ2-7; TRBD2 agrees at 13 bases. J lost 6 bases, V lost 4 bases, and 9 bases had no gene match. The CDR3 runs 16 residues. Germline values: CDR1 SEHNR, CDR2 FQNEAQ (reference sequence).

The sample holds many counts of this clonotype. The genes are TRBV27 and TRBJ1-6, with D maybe TRBD1 (6 bases). The CDR3 length is 19 residues. Trimming cost V 3 bases and J 0 bases, with 18 bases left between them. Germline-derived CDR1 and CDR2 are MNHEY and SMNVEV (reference sequence). CDR3 sequence reads: CASSFMSGARSSYNSPLHF. CDR3 DNA: TGTGCCAGCAGTTTTATGTCGGGGGCTCGGAGCTCCTATAATTCACCCCTCCACTTT.

This clonotype was recorded many times. The chain combines TRBV20-1 with TRBJ2-5, with a possible D match to TRBD1 (5 bases). CDR1 and CDR2 from the germline V gene are DFQATT and SNEGSKA (reference sequence). V was pared by 6 bases and J by 4 bases, with 12 bases between. CDR3 length equals 12 residues. As DNA, the CDR3 is TGCAGTGCCCCGGACACCAGAGAGACCCAGTACTTC. Encoded protein: CSAPDTRETQYF.

The gene calls are TRBV28 and TRBJ2-2, with D perhaps TRBD2 (7 bases). The CDR3 sequence is 16 residues long. V lost 2 bases and J 5 bases, leaving 15 bases between the germline ends. Germline V gene sequence: CDR1 MDHEN, CDR2 SYDVKM. CDR3 DNA: TGTGCCAGCAGTTTAGAGGGGGGGTGGTTTACCGGGGAGCTGTTTTTT. Translating gives CASSLEGGWFTGELFF.

The table lists this clonotype with many counts. The chain combines TRBV27 with TRBJ2-5; D uncertain. Trimming took off 2 bases at V and 1 base at J, with 8 bases between the two ends. Looked up from germline, CDR1 is MNHEY and CDR2 is SMNVEV (reference sequence). There are 14 residues in the CDR3. In nucleotides, the CDR3 is TGTGCCAGCAGTTTAATGAACTCCCAAGAGACCCAGTACTTC. It codes for CASSLMNSQETQYF.

This clonotype appeared many times. One junction end disagrees with the germline gene, perhaps due to a read error. The chain employs TRBV7-7 and TRBJ2-1; the match to TRBD2 covers 11 bases. Germline V gives CDR1 SSHAT, CDR2 FNYEAQ (reference sequence). This CDR3 is 19 amino acids long. The CDR3 DNA follows: TGTGCTAGCAGCTTAGCGCCCGCCACTAGCGGGAGAGACTACAATGAGCAGTTCTTC. It yields the protein CASSLAPATSGRDYNEQFF.

The V gene is TRBV12-5, the J gene TRBJ1-5; tentatively, D is TRBD1 (5 bases). The CDR3 covers 16 residues. Trimming pared 3 bases from V and 8 bases from J, leaving 20 bases between. CDR1 is LGHNT and CDR2 is FRNRAP in the germline V gene. The CDR3 spells CASGFVPLAGSEPQHF. CDR3 in DNA: TGTGCTAGTGGTTTCGTACCGTTGGCAGGGTCGGAGCCCCAGCATTTT.

This chain joins TRBV4-1 and TRBJ2-4; a weak D match, TRBD1 (5 bases). Germline V gives CDR1 MGHRA, CDR2 YSYEKL. Trimming took 5 bases from V and 0 from J, leaving 17 bases between them. This CDR3 has 17 residues. CDR3 sequence (DNA): TGCGCCAGCAGCTACGCAAACAGGCATCTAGCCAAAAACATTCAGTACTTC. Its translation: CASSYANRHLAKNIQYF.

This clonotype was seen ten or more times. The chain links TRBV27 to TRBJ2-7, with TRBD1 as a possible D gene (5 bases). CDR3 size: 15 residues. The germline V and J ends were trimmed by 5 bases and 3 bases, with 17 bases remaining between them. Germline V gene data show CDR1 as MNHEY and CDR2 as SMNVEV (reference sequence). The CDR3: CASSRQYRGGYEQYF. CDR3 sequence (DNA): TGTGCCAGCAGTCGACAGTATCGAGGTGGCTACGAGCAGTACTTC.

Only a few counts were recorded for this clonotype. The chain uses TRBV6-5 and TRBJ2-1; no reliable D call. With 0 bases removed from V and 8 bases from J, the gap between germline ends came to 14 bases. CDR1 is MNHEY and CDR2 is SVGAGI in the germline V gene. The CDR3 runs 15 residues. The CDR3 here is CASSYSLRMYHEQFF. The CDR3 DNA reads TGTGCCAGCAGTTACTCCCTACGGATGTACCATGAGCAGTTCTTC.

In regard to this clonotype: Compared with germline, one end of the junction differs, possibly owing to a read error. The V call is TRBV6-6, the J call TRBJ1-4, with no clear D. This CDR3 is 11 amino acids long. Germline CDR1 is MNHNY and CDR2 is SVGAGI (reference sequence). This chain's CDR3 is CASSPDWVEIF. CDR3 DNA sequence: TGTGCCAGCAGTCCTGACTGGGTCGAGATTTTT.

The sample holds many counts of this clonotype. The CDR3 DNA sequence: TGTGCCAGCAGTGAGTTAAGGGGGCGAGGCTACACCTTC. Translated: CASSELRGRGYTF. This rearrangement joins TRBV25-1 to TRBJ1-2, with TRBD1 identical over 7 bases. The junction had 6 bases not matched to a gene; V was cut back by 3 bases and J by 8 bases. This CDR3 is built from 13 residues. The germline V gene has CDR1 MGHDK and CDR2 SYGVNS.

The chain employs TRBV7-6 and TRBJ2-2; weak D call: TRBD2 (5 bases). V gave up 5 bases and J gave up 11 bases, with 21 bases separating them. This CDR3 has 15 amino acids. The germline gives CDR1 SGHVS, CDR2 FNYEAQ. The CDR3 is CASSPGVDAYNELFF. CDR3 in DNA: TGTGCCAGCAGCCCCGGGGTAGATGCCTACAATGAGCTGTTTTTT.

This chain links TRBV7-2 with TRBJ2-1, with 8 positions matching TRBD1. There are 16 residues in the CDR3. Germline assignment: CDR1 SGHTA and CDR2 FQGNSA. V lost 5 bases and J lost 0; bases outside the gene matches: 6. CDR3 in DNA: TGTGCCAGCAGCACCCGAGGACAGGGCTCCTACAATGAGCAGTTCTTC. This gives the protein CASSTRGQGSYNEQFF.

This clonotype was observed a few times. This sequence joins TRBV11-3 and TRBJ2-3; D call uncertain. V gave up 1 base and J gave up 11 bases, with 16 bases separating them. This CDR3 comprises 14 residues. Germline assignment: CDR1 SGHNT and CDR2 YENEEA. CDR3: CASSLAYVANEQYF. The CDR3 DNA reads as TGTGCCAGCAGCTTAGCCTACGTGGCGAATGAGCAGTATTTT.

Relative to its sample, this clonotype is medium-sized. The chain couples TRBV20-1 to TRBJ1-2; the D is unclear. V dropped 0 bases and J dropped 9 bases, with 11 bases sitting between them. In germline, CDR1 is DFQATT, CDR2 SNEGSKA (reference sequence). There are 12 residues in the CDR3. This CDR3 reads CSARETLTSYTF. DNA for the CDR3: TGCAGTGCTAGAGAGACCTTGACGAGCTACACCTTC.

This clonotype was seen a few times. The junction departs from germline at one end; a sequencing error may be responsible. The V gene is TRBV6-2 or TRBV6-3, the J gene TRBJ1-2; D gene unclear. Germline V gives CDR1 MNHEY, CDR2 SVGEGT. The CDR3 has 16 amino acids. This CDR3 reads CASSHSIRGSFYGYTF. For the CDR3, the DNA is TGTGCCAGCAGTCACTCGATCCGAGGGAGCTTTTATGGCTACACCTTC.